This T cell receptor (beta chain) was identified in a study of T-cell reconstitution after alpha-beta-depleted transplantation in children. The CDR3 extends over 16 amino acids. Germline trimming cut 4 bases from V and 4 bases from J; bases unmatched to any gene: 9. Germline V gene sequence: CDR1 SGHRS, CDR2 YFSETQ. Unique molecular identifiers were built into the TCRbeta library. TCRdb independently ran MiXCR on the PCR reads; one entry per CDR3 protein. The sample has roughly 500,000 distinct CDR3 sequences, around 17% seen once. This clonotype was counted ten times or more. This sequence joins TRBV5-1 and TRBJ2-2, with 8 bases aligning to TRBD2. This TCR was sampled from a human donor who donated a stem cell graft to a child with acute lymphoblastic leukemia. The material was PBMCs from the stem cell graft donor, obtained from the stem cell graft. The CDR3 sequence is CASSPSAGGPTGELFF. The DNA of the CDR3 is TGCGCCAGCAGCCCCTCGGCGGGAGGTCCCACCGGGGAGCTGTTTTTT.